What follows is one T cell receptor beta chain and its context. The record originates from a study of blood T cell repertoires in COVID-19. Trimming cost V 5 bases and J 2 bases, with 13 bases left between them. The V gene's germline CDR1 is SGHVS and CDR2 FQNEAQ. This CDR3 has 14 residues. Source study methods: Reference gene primer amplification gave nucleated cell count estimates. Generated by immunoSEQ multiplex PCR, the TCRdb table keeps only in-frame clones and is missing some. V, J and clone size are taken as reported in that table, and D and trimming were inferred from the DNA itself. The sample contains about 240,000 clones, around 83% of which appear only once.

This chain links TRBV7-8 with TRBJ2-7; a possible D gene is TRBD1 (6 bases). The receptor's source is a woman in her 50s with COVID-19, enrolled during active disease. The sample taken for sequencing was peripheral blood. CDR3 in DNA: TGTGCCAGCAGCCCTACAGGGCCCACCTACGAGCAGTACTTC. Translating gives CASSPTGPTYEQYF.